Below are 4 T cell receptor beta chains sequenced from a single sample in a study of cytomegalovirus exposure and HLA in healthy donors (dated by TCRdb to about 2017). The library was prepared using the immunoSEQ multiplex PCR assay. TCRdb carries this immuneACCESS record with in-frame sequences only. Its versions omit some clonotypes, under half of them owing to an unresolved V gene in the studies checked, with the rest unexplained. The sample table records a few hundred thousand clones; 80% to 90% of these occur just once. The leading ten clones occupy over 0.95% of the sample. The specimen sequenced was PBMCs. The receptors were sampled from a woman between 18 and 29 years old in good health and CMV-seronegative.

The V call is TRBV7-6, the J call TRBJ2-7, with 7 bases that match TRBD2. The CDR3 is made up of 16 amino acids. J lost 7 bases, V lost 0 bases, and 12 bases had no gene match. Germline V gene lookup returns CDR1 SGHVS and CDR2 FNYEAQ. The CDR3 coding sequence is TGTGCCAGCAGCTTAGCGCTAGGCGGGGGTCCCGCGGAGCAGTACTTC. Encoded protein: CASSLALGGGPAEQYF. Drawing the rest from reference TRBV7-6 and TRBJ2-7, the complete variable domain is GAGVSQSPRYKVTKRGQDVALRCDPISGHVSLYWYRQALGQGPEFLTYFNYEAQQDKSGLPNDRFSAERPEGSISTLTIQRTEQRDSAMYRCASSLALGGGPAEQYFGPGTRLTVT.

V and J are TRBV18 and TRBJ2-3, with D unresolved. Trimming cost V 3 bases and J 2 bases, with 12 bases left between them. The CDR3 runs to 15 residues. Germline CDR1 KGHSH, CDR2 LQKENI. CDR3 DNA: TGTGCCAGCTCACCGTCGCAGGATTTCACAGATACGCAGTATTTT. Protein sequence: CASSPSQDFTDTQYF.

V gene TRBV4-2 combines with J gene TRBJ1-4; no clear D gene. Germline CDR1 and CDR2: LGHNA and YNFKEQ. Trimming pared 6 bases from V and 0 bases from J, leaving 11 bases between. This CDR3 is 15 amino acids long. CDR3 amino acids: CASRYNSATNEKLFF. DNA of the CDR3: TGTGCCAGCAGGTACAACAGTGCAACTAATGAAAAACTGTTTTTT.

V and J are TRBV9 and TRBJ2-7; no reliable D call. This CDR3 has 15 residues. The germline V and J ends were trimmed by 0 bases and 0 bases, with 10 bases remaining between them. Germline-derived CDR1 and CDR2 are SGDLS and YYNGEE. The CDR3 loop is CASSVETGHSYEQYF. CDR3 sequence (DNA): TGTGCCAGCAGCGTAGAAACGGGTCACTCCTACGAGCAGTACTTC.